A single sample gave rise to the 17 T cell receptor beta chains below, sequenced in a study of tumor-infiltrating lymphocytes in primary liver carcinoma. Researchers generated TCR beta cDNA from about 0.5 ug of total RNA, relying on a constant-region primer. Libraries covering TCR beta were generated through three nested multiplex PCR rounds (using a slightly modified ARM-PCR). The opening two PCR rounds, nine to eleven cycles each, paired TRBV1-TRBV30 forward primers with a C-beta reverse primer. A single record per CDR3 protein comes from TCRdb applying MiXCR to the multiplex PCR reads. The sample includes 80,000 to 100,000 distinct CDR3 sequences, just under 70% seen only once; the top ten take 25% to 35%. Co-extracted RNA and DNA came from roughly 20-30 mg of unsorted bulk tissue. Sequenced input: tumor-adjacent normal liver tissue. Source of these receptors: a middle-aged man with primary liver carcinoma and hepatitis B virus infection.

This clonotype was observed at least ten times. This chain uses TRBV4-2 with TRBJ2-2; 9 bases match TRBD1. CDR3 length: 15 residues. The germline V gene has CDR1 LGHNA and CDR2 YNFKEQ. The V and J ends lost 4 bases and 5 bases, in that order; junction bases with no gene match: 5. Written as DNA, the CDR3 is TGTGCCAGCAGCCCGCGGACAGGGGAAACCGGGGAGCTGTTTTTT. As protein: CASSPRTGETGELFF.

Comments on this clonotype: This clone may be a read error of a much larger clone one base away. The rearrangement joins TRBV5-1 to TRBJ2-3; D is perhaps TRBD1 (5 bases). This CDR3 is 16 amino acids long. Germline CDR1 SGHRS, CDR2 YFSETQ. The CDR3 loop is CARSSTAQGRKDTQYF. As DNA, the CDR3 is TGCGCCCGCAGCTCGACCGCGCAGGGAAGAAAAGATACGCAGTATTTT.

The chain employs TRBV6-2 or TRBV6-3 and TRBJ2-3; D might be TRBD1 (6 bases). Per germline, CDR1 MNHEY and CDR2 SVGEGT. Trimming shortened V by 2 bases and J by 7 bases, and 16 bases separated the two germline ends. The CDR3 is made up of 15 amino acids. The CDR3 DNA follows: TGTGCCAGCAGTTACCGGGACACTAGTACATATACGCAGTATTTT. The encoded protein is CASSYRDTSTYTQYF.

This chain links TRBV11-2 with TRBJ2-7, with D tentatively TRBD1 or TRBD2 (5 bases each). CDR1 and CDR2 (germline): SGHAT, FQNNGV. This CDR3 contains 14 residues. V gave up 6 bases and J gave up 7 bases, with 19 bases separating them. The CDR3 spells CASSPGPGACEQYF. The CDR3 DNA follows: TGTGCCAGCAGTCCGGGACCAGGAGCCTGTGAGCAGTACTTC.

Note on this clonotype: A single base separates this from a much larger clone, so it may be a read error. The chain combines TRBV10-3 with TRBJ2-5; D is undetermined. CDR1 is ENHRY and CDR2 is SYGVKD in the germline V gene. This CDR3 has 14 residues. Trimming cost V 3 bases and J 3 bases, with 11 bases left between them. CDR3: CAISEVPKEETQYF. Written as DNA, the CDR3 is TGTGCCATCAGTGAAGTGCCAAAGGAAGAGACCCAGTACTTC.

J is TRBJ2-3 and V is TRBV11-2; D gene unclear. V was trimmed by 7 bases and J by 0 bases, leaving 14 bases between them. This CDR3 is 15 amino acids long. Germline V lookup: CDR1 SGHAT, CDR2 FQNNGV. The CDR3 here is CASNRPARSTDTQYF. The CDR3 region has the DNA TGTGCCAGCAACCGGCCGGCGAGGAGCACAGATACGCAGTATTTT.

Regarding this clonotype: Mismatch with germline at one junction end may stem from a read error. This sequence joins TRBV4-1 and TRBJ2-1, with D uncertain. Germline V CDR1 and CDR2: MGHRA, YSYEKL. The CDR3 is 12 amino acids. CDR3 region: CASSNENNEQFF. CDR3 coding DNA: TGTGCCAGCAGCAATGAAAACAATGAGCAGTTCTTC.

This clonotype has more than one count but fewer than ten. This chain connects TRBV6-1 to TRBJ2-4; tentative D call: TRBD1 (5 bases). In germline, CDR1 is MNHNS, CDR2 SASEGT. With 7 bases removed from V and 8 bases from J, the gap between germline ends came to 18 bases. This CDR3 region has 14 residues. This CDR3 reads CASTLRIGVDIQYF. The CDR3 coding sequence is TGTGCCAGCACTCTCAGGATAGGGGTAGACATTCAGTACTTC.

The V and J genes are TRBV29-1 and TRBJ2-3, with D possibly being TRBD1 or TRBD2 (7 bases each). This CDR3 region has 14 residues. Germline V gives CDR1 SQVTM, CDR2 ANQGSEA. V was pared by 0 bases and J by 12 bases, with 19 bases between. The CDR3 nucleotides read TGCAGCGTTGAAGACAGGGGGGGTACAGATAGACAGTATTTT. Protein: CSVEDRGGTDRQYF.

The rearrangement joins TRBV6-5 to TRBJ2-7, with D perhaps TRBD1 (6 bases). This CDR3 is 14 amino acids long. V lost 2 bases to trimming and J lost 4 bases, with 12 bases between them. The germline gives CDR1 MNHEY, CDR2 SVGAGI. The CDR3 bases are TGTGCCAGCAGTTACGCGCTCAGGGGATACGAGCAGTACTTC. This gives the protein CASSYALRGYEQYF.

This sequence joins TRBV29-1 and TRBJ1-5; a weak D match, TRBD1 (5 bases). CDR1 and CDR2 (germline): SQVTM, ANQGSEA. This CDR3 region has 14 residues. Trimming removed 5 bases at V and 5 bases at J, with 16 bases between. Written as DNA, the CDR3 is TGCAGCGTTTCACATGGGACGGCGGATCAGCCCCAGCATTTT. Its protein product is CSVSHGTADQPQHF.

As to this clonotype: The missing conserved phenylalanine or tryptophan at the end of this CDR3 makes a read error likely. CDR3 amino acids: CASRTRDSAHRETQYL. The CDR3 DNA follows: TGTGCCAGTAGAACCCGGGACTCGGCCCACCGAGAGACCCAGTACTTA. The chain employs TRBV11-2 and TRBJ2-5, with a weak D call TRBD2 (6 bases). The CDR3 is made up of 16 amino acids. Trimming left V 9 bases short and J 4 bases short, with 24 bases between. CDR1 is SGHAT, CDR2 FQNNGV, per germline.

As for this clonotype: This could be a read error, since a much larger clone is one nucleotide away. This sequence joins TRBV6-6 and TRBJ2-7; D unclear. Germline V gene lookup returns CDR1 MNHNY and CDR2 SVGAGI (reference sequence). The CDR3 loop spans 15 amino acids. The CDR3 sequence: CASSYTARITYKQYF. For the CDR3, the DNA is TGTGCCAGCAGTTACACCGCACGGATCACCTACAAGCAGTACTTC.

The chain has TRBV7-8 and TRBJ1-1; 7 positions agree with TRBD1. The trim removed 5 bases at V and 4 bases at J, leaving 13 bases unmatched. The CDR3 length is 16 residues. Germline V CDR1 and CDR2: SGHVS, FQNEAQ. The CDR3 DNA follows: TGTGCCAGCAGCCCACTAGCAGGGGGAATGATCACTGAAGCTTTCTTT. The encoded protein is CASSPLAGGMITEAFF.

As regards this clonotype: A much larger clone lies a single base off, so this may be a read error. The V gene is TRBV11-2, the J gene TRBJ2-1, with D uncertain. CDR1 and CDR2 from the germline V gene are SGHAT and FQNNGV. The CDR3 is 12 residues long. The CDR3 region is CATSSIENERFF. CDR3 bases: TGTGCCACATCGTCGATAGAGAATGAGCGGTTCTTC.

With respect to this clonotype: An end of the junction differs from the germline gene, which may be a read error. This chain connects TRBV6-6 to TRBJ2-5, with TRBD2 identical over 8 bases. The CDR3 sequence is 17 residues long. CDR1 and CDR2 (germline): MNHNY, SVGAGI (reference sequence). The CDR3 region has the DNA TGTGCCAGCAGCTCTCAGGGACTAGGGGGACTTAAAGAGATCCAGTACTTC. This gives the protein CASSSQGLGGLKEIQYF.

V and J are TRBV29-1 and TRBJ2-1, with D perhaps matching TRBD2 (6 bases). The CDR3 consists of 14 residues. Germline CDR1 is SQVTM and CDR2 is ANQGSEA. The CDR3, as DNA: TGCAACGGAGATAGCTGGAGGGCCCTCAATGAGCAGTTCTTC. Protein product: CNGDSWRALNEQFF.